A single sample is the source of the 12 T cell receptor beta chains below, sequenced in a study of blood T cell repertoires in COVID-19. Clones were read by immunoSEQ multiplex PCR, and TCRdb kept only the in-frame ones, dropping some. The sample records 70,000 to 85,000 clones, 80% to 90% being singletons. Sample: peripheral blood. The origin of the receptors is a woman over 75 with acute or convalescent COVID-19.

The chain links TRBV11-2 to TRBJ1-2; D is perhaps TRBD1 (5 bases). The CDR3 is 15 amino acids. V was shortened by 5 bases and J by 4 bases, with 17 bases between the two germline ends. The germline CDR1 and CDR2 sequences are SGHAT and FQNNGV. The CDR3: CASSPQGGEGYGYTF. The CDR3 DNA follows: TGTGCCAGCAGCCCCCAGGGAGGGGAAGGCTATGGCTACACCTTC.

The V and J genes are TRBV19 and TRBJ1-4; 10 nucleotides agree with TRBD1. This CDR3 spans 14 amino acids. V was pared by 5 bases and J by 7 bases, with 4 bases of the junction left unmatched. Germline V CDR1 and CDR2: LNHDA, SQIVND (reference sequence). CDR3 sequence reads: CASSRTGGTEKLFF. The CDR3 DNA is TGTGCCAGTAGTCGGACAGGGGGGACTGAAAAACTGTTTTTT.

The V call is TRBV25-1, the J call TRBJ2-7; TRBD2 might be the D (7 bases). The length of the CDR3 is 14 residues. The germline gives CDR1 MGHDK, CDR2 SYGVNS. Trimming removed 3 bases from V and 0 bases from J, with 9 bases in between. In DNA, the CDR3 is TGTGCCAGCAGTGATCGGGGGGCCTCCTACGAGCAGTACTTC. It encodes CASSDRGASYEQYF.

In this sample, this clone turned up a few times. This sample includes further DNA sequences coding for the same CDR3. V and J are TRBV3-1 (or the pseudogene TRBV3-2) and TRBJ2-5; 9 positions agree with TRBD2. The CDR3 is made up of 15 amino acids. Germline-derived CDR1 and CDR2 are LGHDT and YNNKEL (reference sequence). Trimming took 0 bases from V and 5 from J; bases not matched to a gene: 4. Here the CDR3 reads CASSQDGLAGETQYF. CDR3 sequence (DNA): TGTGCCAGCAGCCAAGACGGCCTAGCGGGGGAGACCCAGTACTTC.

The genes are TRBV28 and TRBJ1-6; unclear D gene. Trimming removed 5 bases at V and 10 bases at J, with 9 bases between. CDR1 and CDR2 from the germline V gene are MDHEN and SYDVKM. CDR3 length: 12 amino acids. CDR3 residues: CASSLEVSPLHF. In DNA form, the CDR3 reads TGTGCCAGCAGTCTAGAGGTCTCACCCCTCCACTTT.

With respect to this clone: One junction end disagrees with the germline gene, perhaps due to a read error. This rearrangement joins TRBV5-4 to TRBJ2-2; TRBD2 agrees at 8 bases. The CDR3 contains 15 residues. Germline CDR1 and CDR2: SGHNT and YYREEE (reference sequence). In DNA form, the CDR3 reads TGCGCCATAACGCCGGGGGGGCTTAACACCGGGGAGCTGTTTTTT. As protein: CAITPGGLNTGELFF.

This clone came up a few times. V is TRBV6-6 and J is TRBJ2-5; 9 bases agree with TRBD2. The trim removed 8 bases at V and 7 bases at J, leaving 11 bases unmatched. The CDR3 is made up of 14 amino acids. Germline CDR1 reads MNHNY; CDR2 reads SVGAGI (reference sequence). The CDR3 spells CASFLLAGKGTQYF. The CDR3 DNA follows: TGTGCCAGCTTTCTGCTAGCGGGGAAGGGGACCCAGTACTTC.

The J gene is TRBJ1-1, the V gene TRBV6-5; D uncertain. The CDR3 is 10 amino acids. CDR1 MNHEY and CDR2 SVGAGI come from the germline V gene. Trimming shortened V by 8 bases and J by 10 bases, and 11 bases separated the two germline ends. The CDR3 DNA follows: TGTGCCAGCGCCGGGGAGGCAGCTTTCTTT. Translated, it gives CASAGEAAFF.

The chain joins TRBV3-1 (or the pseudogene TRBV3-2) to TRBJ1-5, with a tentative D call TRBD1 (6 bases). The CDR3 extends over 15 amino acids. V gave up 3 bases and J gave up 2 bases, with 11 bases separating them. The germline V gene has CDR1 LGHDT and CDR2 YNNKEL (reference sequence). DNA for the CDR3: TGTGCCAGCAGCCACGGGGACACCCGCAATCAGCCCCAGCATTTT. Amino acids: CASSHGDTRNQPQHF.

The rearrangement uses TRBV7-3 and TRBJ1-5; D is ambiguous. There are 13 residues in the CDR3. With 0 bases removed from V and 4 bases from J, the gap between germline ends came to 4 bases. Germline V gives CDR1 SGHTA, CDR2 FQGTGA. CDR3 DNA sequence: TGTGCCAGCAGCTTAACCCAGAATCAGCCCCAGCATTTT. This encodes CASSLTQNQPQHF.

CDR3: CATSRDFFGTTNTEAFF. DNA of the CDR3: TGTGCCACCAGCAGAGATTTTTTTGGCACAACGAACACTGAAGCTTTCTTT. The V gene is TRBV15, the J gene TRBJ1-1; D remains ambiguous. Germline CDR1 and CDR2: LNHNV and YYDKDF (reference sequence). Trimming pared 0 bases from V and 1 base from J, leaving 15 bases between. There are 17 residues in the CDR3. Drawing the rest from reference TRBV15 and TRBJ1-1, the complete variable domain is DAMVIQNPRYQVTQFGKPVTLSCSQTLNHNVMYWYQQKSSQAPKLLFHYYDKDFNNEADTPDNFQSRRPNTSFCFLDIRSPGLGDTAMYLCATSRDFFGTTNTEAFFGQGTRLTVV.

The chain combines TRBV7-8 with TRBJ2-1, with 8 bases fitting TRBD1. This CDR3 comprises 15 residues. V was clipped by 5 bases and J by 7 bases; unmatched bases: 10. The germline V gene encodes CDR1 SGHVS and CDR2 FQNEAQ. The CDR3 region has the DNA TGTGCCAGCAGCAAACCCAGGGGGCTCGGGAATGAGCAGTTCTTC. Translating gives CASSKPRGLGNEQFF.